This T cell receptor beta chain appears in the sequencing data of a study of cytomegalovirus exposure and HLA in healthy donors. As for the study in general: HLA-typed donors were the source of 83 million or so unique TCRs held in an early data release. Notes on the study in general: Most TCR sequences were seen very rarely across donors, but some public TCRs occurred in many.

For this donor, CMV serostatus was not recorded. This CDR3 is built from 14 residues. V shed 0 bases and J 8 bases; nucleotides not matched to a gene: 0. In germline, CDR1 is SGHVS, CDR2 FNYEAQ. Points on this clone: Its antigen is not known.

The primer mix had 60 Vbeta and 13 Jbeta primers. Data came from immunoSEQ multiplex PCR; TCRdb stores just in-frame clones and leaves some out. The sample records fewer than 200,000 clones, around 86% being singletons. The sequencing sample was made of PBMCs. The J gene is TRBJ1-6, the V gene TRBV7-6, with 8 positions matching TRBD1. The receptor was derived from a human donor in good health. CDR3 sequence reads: CASSLAQGDSPLHF. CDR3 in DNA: TGTGCCAGCAGCTTAGCACAGGGGGATTCACCCCTCCACTTT.